This TCR beta chain was sequenced in a study of regulatory T cells in long-lasting Graves disease. Study-level results: Peripheral blood, not thyroid tissue, was the sole material studied.

This sample's time point: newly diagnosed GD, antithyroid drugs for less than 3 months. With RNA extracted from PBMCs as input, the TCR library was made. Researchers made TCR beta libraries by using iRepertoire HTBI primers and running Arm-PCR on CDR3 regions. TCRdb recomputed calls from the multiplex PCR reads with MiXCR, one row per CDR3 protein. The sample yields about 540,000 distinct CDR3 sequences, roughly 13% seen once. This clonotype has a handful of counts. Its cognate antigen is unknown. This sequence may be a read error, since a much larger clone differs from it by one base. Germline assignment: CDR1 DFQATT and CDR2 SNEGSKA (reference sequence). The CDR3 is 15 residues long. These data are also associated with another study on T cells in Graves' hyperthyroidism and ophthalmopathy.

The rearrangement uses TRBV20-1 and TRBJ2-3, with 8 bases lining up with TRBD2. This receptor was identified in a man aged 25 to 45 with Graves disease. Sample: peripheral blood mononuclear cells (PBMCs), taken at new diagnosis, from a patient treated with antithyroid drugs. CDR3 DNA sequence: TGCAGTGCTAGGTCCGGGACTAGTGTTTCAGATACGCAGTGTTTT. Translating gives CSARSGTSVSDTQCF.